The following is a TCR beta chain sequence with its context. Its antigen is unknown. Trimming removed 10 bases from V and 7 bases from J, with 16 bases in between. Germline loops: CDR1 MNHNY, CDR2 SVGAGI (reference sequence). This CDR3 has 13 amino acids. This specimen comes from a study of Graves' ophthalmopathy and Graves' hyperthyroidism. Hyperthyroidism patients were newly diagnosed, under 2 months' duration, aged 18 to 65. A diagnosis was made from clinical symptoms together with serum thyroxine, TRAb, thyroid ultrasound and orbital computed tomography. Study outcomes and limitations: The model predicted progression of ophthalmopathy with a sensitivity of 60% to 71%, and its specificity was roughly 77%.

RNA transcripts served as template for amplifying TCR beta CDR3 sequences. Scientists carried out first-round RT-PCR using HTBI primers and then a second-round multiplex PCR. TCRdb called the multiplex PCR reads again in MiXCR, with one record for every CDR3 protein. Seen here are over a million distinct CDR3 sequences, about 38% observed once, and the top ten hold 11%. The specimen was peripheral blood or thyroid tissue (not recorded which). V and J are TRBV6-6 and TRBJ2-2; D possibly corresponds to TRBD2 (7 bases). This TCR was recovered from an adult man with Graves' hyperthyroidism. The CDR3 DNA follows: TGTGCCATCCGACGGGGGGCGGTCGGGGAGCTGTTTTTT. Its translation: CAIRRGAVGELFF.